A single sample gave rise to the 16 T cell receptor beta chains below, sequenced in a study of cytomegalovirus exposure and HLA in healthy donors. Vbeta (60) and Jbeta (13) primers were used in the PCR. Some clones are missing from TCRdb's copy, which holds only in-frame ones; the method was immunoSEQ multiplex PCR. The table lists about 180,000 clones, 82% of them singletons. What was sequenced was PBMCs. Receptors originate from a man aged 35-49 years in good health and CMV-seronegative.

This clone showed up just a few times. The V and J genes are TRBV27 and TRBJ1-6; 8 bases fit TRBD1. There are 15 residues in the CDR3. Germline trimming cut 4 bases from V and 7 bases from J; bases unmatched to any gene: 6. Germline V gives CDR1 MNHEY, CDR2 SMNVEV (reference sequence). This CDR3 reads CASSSTGVGNSPLHF. CDR3 nucleotide sequence: TGTGCCAGCAGTTCGACAGGGGTAGGGAATTCACCCCTCCACTTT.

The chain uses TRBV6-5 and TRBJ2-5, with D possibly being TRBD2 (6 bases). With 3 bases removed from V and 4 bases from J, the gap between germline ends came to 15 bases. The CDR3 totals 15 residues. Germline V CDR1 and CDR2: MNHEY, SVGAGI. The CDR3 DNA follows: TGTGCCAGCAGTTATTCTTCGGGAGTGGGAGAGACCCAGTACTTC. This translates into CASSYSSGVGETQYF.

This clone was found once. This sequence joins TRBV7-2 and TRBJ1-2; possibly TRBD1 for D (5 bases). V dropped 5 bases and J dropped 8 bases, with 21 bases sitting between them. This CDR3 contains 15 residues. The V gene's germline CDR1 is SGHTA and CDR2 FQGNSA. CDR3 in amino acids: CASSPTPMTAEGYTF. CDR3 coding DNA: TGTGCCAGCAGCCCGACCCCCATGACAGCAGAAGGCTACACCTTC.

V usage is TRBV21-1 and J usage is TRBJ2-5; the tabulated D call, TRBD1, remains unverified against the DNA. TRBV21-1 is a known pseudogene. The CDR3 extends over 18 amino acids. Written as DNA, the CDR3 is TGTGCCAGCAGCAAAGCCATGTTTGGGGCAGGGGTGGGAGAGACCCAGTACTTC. This gives the protein CASSKAMFGAGVGETQYF.

The table lists this clone with a few counts. The V call is TRBV18, the J call TRBJ1-2; 7 nucleotides match TRBD1. CDR1 and CDR2 from the germline V gene are KGHSH and LQKENI. CDR3 length: 17 residues. Unmatched junction bases numbered 11, after V lost 3 bases and J lost 1 base. Here the CDR3 DNA reads TGTGCCAGCTCACCTTCCCGGGACAGCTCACTTAACTATGGCTACACCTTC. As protein: CASSPSRDSSLNYGYTF. Using reference TRBV18 and TRBJ1-2 for the parts outside the CDR3, the full variable domain is NAGVMQNPRHLVRRRGQEARLRCSPMKGHSHVYWYRQLPEEGLKFMVYLQKENIIDESGMPKERFSAEFPKEGPSILRIQQVVRGDSAAYFCASSPSRDSSLNYGYTFGSGTRLTVV.

The V call is TRBV29-1, the J call TRBJ1-1; TRBD1 might be the D (6 bases). The CDR3 contains 14 residues. Germline values: CDR1 SQVTM, CDR2 ANQGSEA. Trimming stripped 6 bases from V and 4 bases from J, with 18 bases between. The CDR3 DNA is TGCAGCGTAGACAGGTTTCAGGAGAGCACTGAAGCTTTCTTT. It codes for CSVDRFQESTEAFF. The full variable domain, in which reference TRBV29-1 and TRBJ1-1 provide the parts outside the CDR3, is SAVISQKPSRDICQRGTSLTIQCQVDSQVTMMFWYRQQPGQSLTLIATANQGSEATYESGFVIDKFPISRPNLTFSTLTVSNMSPEDSSIYLCSVDRFQESTEAFFGQGTRLTVV.

The rearrangement uses TRBV5-5 and TRBJ1-1, with a weak D call TRBD1 (5 bases). Trimming took off 0 bases at V and 1 base at J, with 7 bases between the two ends. Germline V gives CDR1 SGHKS, CDR2 YYEKEE (reference sequence). The CDR3 length is 14 residues. As DNA, the CDR3 is TGTGCCAGCAGCTTGGGGACAACGAACACTGAAGCTTTCTTT. This translates into CASSLGTTNTEAFF.

This rearrangement joins TRBV18 to TRBJ1-2; D possibly corresponds to TRBD1 (6 bases). The CDR3 consists of 14 residues. The V and J ends lost 3 bases and 8 bases respectively, with 16 bases between them. Germline V gene sequence: CDR1 KGHSH, CDR2 LQKENI. Here the CDR3 reads CASSPDSGKSGYTF. For the CDR3, the DNA is TGTGCCAGCTCACCGGACAGCGGAAAATCGGGCTACACCTTC.

V is TRBV4-2 and J is TRBJ1-5; 10 nucleotides match TRBD1. Germline values: CDR1 LGHNA, CDR2 YNFKEQ. This CDR3 has 15 residues. V lost 2 bases and J lost 6; bases outside the gene matches: 4. The CDR3: CASSQRDRGRQPQHF. Here the CDR3 DNA reads TGTGCCAGCAGCCAACGAGACAGGGGGCGTCAGCCCCAGCATTTT.

A remark on this clone: Other DNA sequences in the sample encode the same CDR3. This chain connects TRBV5-1 to TRBJ2-2; the D gene is possibly TRBD1 (6 bases). V lost 6 bases and J 8 bases, leaving 17 bases between the germline ends. Per germline, CDR1 SGHRS and CDR2 YFSETQ. The CDR3 is 14 residues long. The CDR3 here is CASNWGRSTGELFF. The CDR3 DNA follows: TGCGCCAGCAACTGGGGGCGCAGCACTGGGGAGCTGTTTTTT.

For this clone: One end of the junction fails to match germline, which may point to a read error. The rearrangement joins TRBV6-6 to TRBJ1-2; 9 positions agree with TRBD1. The CDR3 has 16 amino acids. CDR1 and CDR2 from the germline V gene are MNHNY and SVGAGI (reference sequence). The CDR3 sequence is CTSSYEGQGLSYGYTF. CDR3 nucleotides: TGTACCAGCAGTTACGAAGGACAGGGGTTATCTTATGGCTACACCTTC.

The V and J genes are TRBV6-1 and TRBJ1-1; D ambiguous. The germline gives CDR1 MNHNS, CDR2 SASEGT. The CDR3 covers 13 residues. V dropped 3 bases and J dropped 3 bases, with 8 bases sitting between them. In nucleotides, the CDR3 is TGTGCCAGCAGTGAGGGCCAGCACACTGAAGCTTTCTTT. It yields the protein CASSEGQHTEAFF.

This sequence joins TRBV27 and TRBJ2-5, with D unclear. The CDR3 covers 14 residues. Germline CDR1 reads MNHEY; CDR2 reads SMNVEV (reference sequence). Trimming pared 5 bases from V and 3 bases from J, leaving 13 bases between. The chain's CDR3 is CASSRSRTKETQYF. The CDR3 nucleotides read TGTGCCAGCAGTAGGTCCAGAACTAAAGAGACCCAGTACTTC.

This clone has more than one count but fewer than ten. The genes are TRBV27 and TRBJ2-5; D perhaps matches TRBD1 (5 bases). Trimming took 5 bases from V and 5 from J, leaving 12 bases between them. CDR1 MNHEY and CDR2 SMNVEV come from the germline V gene (reference sequence). The CDR3 is made up of 13 amino acids. The CDR3 sequence: CASSPGQGETQYF. Written as DNA, the CDR3 is TGTGCCAGCAGTCCAGGACAAGGGGAGACCCAGTACTTC.

The chain has TRBV2 and TRBJ2-1; 9 nucleotides align to TRBD1. The V segment lost 1 base and the J segment 7 bases; nucleotides outside the gene matches: 5. Germline V gives CDR1 SNHLY, CDR2 FYNNEI. The CDR3 covers 15 residues. The chain's CDR3 is CASSEVRQGGNEQFF. CDR3 nucleotide sequence: TGTGCCAGCAGTGAAGTCCGACAGGGGGGGAATGAGCAGTTCTTC.

This clone was recorded only once. The chain couples TRBV28 to TRBJ2-2, with 10 bases that match TRBD2. V dropped 5 bases and J dropped 6; count of bases not matched to a gene: 15. The CDR3 covers 18 residues. Germline assignment: CDR1 MDHEN and CDR2 SYDVKM. The CDR3 bases are TGTGCCAGCAGTCCCTTAGGGACAGGTAGCGGGGGGTCCGGGGAGCTGTTTTTT. Its protein is CASSPLGTGSGGSGELFF.